This TCR beta chain derives from a study of T cell repertoires in cytomegalovirus infection. TCRdb processed the reads anew with MiXCR; each CDR3 protein has one entry. Here the sample spans 200,000 to 250,000 distinct CDR3 sequences, roughly 22% being singletons. V was trimmed by 5 bases and J by 5 bases, leaving 9 bases between them. This CDR3 comprises 13 residues. CDR1 and CDR2 (germline): MNHNS, SASEGT. The clonotype originates from a human donor in good health (CMV status not recorded). Some clones in this sample may be carry-over from other donors' samples. Sequencing was carried out using CD8+ T cells from PBMCs. This chain links TRBV6-1 with TRBJ2-2; D not resolved. The CDR3 loop reads CASSYARTGELFF. In DNA form, the CDR3 reads TGTGCCAGCAGTTACGCAAGAACCGGGGAGCTGTTTTTT.